This record concerns one TCR beta chain sequence. Some clones are missing from TCRdb's copy, which holds only in-frame ones; the method was immunoSEQ multiplex PCR. The sample lists roughly 47,000 clones, about four fifths occurring once. Germline CDR1 reads SGHTA; CDR2 reads FQGTGA. The V and J ends lost 1 base and 7 bases respectively, with 7 bases between them. The CDR3 covers 13 residues. This sample's time point: pretreatment peripheral blood. The data were taken from a study of PD-L1 blockade in urothelial cancer. This receptor was obtained from a man aged 70 or older with urothelial cancer. The chain combines TRBV7-3 with TRBJ2-2, with D tentatively TRBD2 (5 bases). The source material was PBMCs, sampled around atezolizumab (anti-PD-L1) treatment. The chain's CDR3 is CASSLNAGGELFF. Here the CDR3 DNA reads TGTGCCAGCAGCTTAAATGCGGGCGGGGAGCTGTTTTTT.